A single T cell receptor beta chain is shown here with its context. Up to 2 ug genomic DNA was used for TCRB CDR3 amplification. Primers: 60 V beta forward and 13 J beta reverse. Produced via immunoSEQ multiplex PCR; TCRdb's table is partial and in-frame only. The table lists under 100,000 clones, 79% of them singletons, with around 5.4% in the top ten. The sample originates from a study of glioma-infiltrating T cells after dendritic cell vaccination. The CDR3 has 14 residues. V lost 3 bases and J lost 2; bases outside the gene matches: 4. CDR1 SGHAT and CDR2 FQNNGV come from the germline V gene. This sequence joins TRBV11-2 and TRBJ2-7; 7 positions match TRBD1. This clonotype originated in a human donor with glioblastoma. The sample consisted of blood, taken before dendritic cell vaccination. For the CDR3, the DNA is TGTGCCAGCAGCTTTTATACAGGGGCCTACGAGCAGTACTTC. It encodes CASSFYTGAYEQYF.